This entry concerns a single T cell receptor (beta chain). Its antigen is unknown. The record originates from a study of PD-1 blockade in classical Hodgkin lymphoma. Study context: Every 2 weeks, patients had 3 mg/kg nivolumab intravenously.

Notes on the study in general: The CD4+ diversity rise by C4D1 was clearest in complete responders. Newly diagnosed patients had baseline TCR diversity that was reportedly lower than that of healthy donors. Still unresolved is the cause of the repertoire differences, which may be disease activity or prior therapy.

Germline loops: CDR1 SGHVS, CDR2 FNYEAQ. Trimming left V 5 bases short and J 2 bases short, with 13 bases between. This CDR3 is built from 14 residues. The protocol was immunoSEQ multiplex PCR, while the TCRdb copy is restricted to in-frame clones and leaves out a portion. The table records around 40,000 clones, 70% to 80% of them present only once. Time point here: cycle 4 day 1 (C4D1), after about 6 weeks of nivolumab. Relapse was seen in all patients after autologous stem cell transplantation, and brentuximab vedotin exposure was variable. The chain couples TRBV7-6 to TRBJ2-7; tentative D call: TRBD1 (6 bases). The source is a human donor with classical Hodgkin lymphoma. Source: peripheral blood mononuclear cells (PBMCs), taken before the fourth cycle of nivolumab. In DNA, the CDR3 is TGTGCCAGCAGCCTTGGCGGACAGACCTACGAGCAGTACTTC. As protein: CASSLGGQTYEQYF.